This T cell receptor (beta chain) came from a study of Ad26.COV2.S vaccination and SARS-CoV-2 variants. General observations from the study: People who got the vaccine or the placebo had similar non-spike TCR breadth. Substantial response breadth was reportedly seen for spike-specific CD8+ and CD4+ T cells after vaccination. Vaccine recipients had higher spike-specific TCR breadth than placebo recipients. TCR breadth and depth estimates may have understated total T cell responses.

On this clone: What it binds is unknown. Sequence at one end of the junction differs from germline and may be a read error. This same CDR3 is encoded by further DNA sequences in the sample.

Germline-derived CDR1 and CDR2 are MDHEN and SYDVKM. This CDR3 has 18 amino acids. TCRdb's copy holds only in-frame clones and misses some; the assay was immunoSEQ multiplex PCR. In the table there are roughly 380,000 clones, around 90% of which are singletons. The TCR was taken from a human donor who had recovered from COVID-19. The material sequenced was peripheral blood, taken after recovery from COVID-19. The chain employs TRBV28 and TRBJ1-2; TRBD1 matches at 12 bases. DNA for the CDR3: TGTGCCAGCGCTTTACCCAGGGACAGGGGGCCTGTCGCCTATGGTTACACCTTC. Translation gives CASALPRDRGPVAYGYTF.